This T cell receptor (beta chain) was obtained from a study of T cell responses to AZD1222 COVID-19 vaccine. The data were produced by immunoSEQ multiplex PCR, yet TCRdb's version contains in-frame clones alone and is incomplete. The sample contains about 120,000 clones, roughly 92% of which appear only once. The CDR3 length is 13 residues. Germline V gene lookup returns CDR1 SGHVS and CDR2 FQNEAQ. Trimming cost V 1 base and J 6 bases; bases outside gene matches: 3. V usage is TRBV7-8 and J usage is TRBJ2-7; 7 nucleotides match TRBD1. The source material was peripheral blood, sampled on day 0 of AZD1222 vaccination. The sequence derives from an adult in good health. The CDR3 is CASSLDRGREQYV. The CDR3 nucleotides read TGTGCCAGCAGCTTAGACAGGGGTCGCGAGCAGTACGTC.